This T cell receptor beta chain was identified during a study of response to subunit inactivated influenza vaccine. Details on this clonotype: The antigen is unknown.

The CDR3 spans 14 residues. Germline V gene sequence: CDR1 SEHNR, CDR2 FQNEAQ (reference sequence). V was shortened by 5 bases and J by 6 bases, with 16 bases between the two germline ends. From the RT-PCR reads, TCRdb called clonotypes with MiXCR, one entry per CDR3 protein. The sample holds roughly 780,000 distinct CDR3 sequences, less than 20% seen once. Study observations and caveats: After each seasonal influenza vaccination, few new T cells are recruited, the authors suggested.

The sequencing used PBMCs from blood, collected around 5 days after vaccination. V usage is TRBV7-9 and J usage is TRBJ1-1; D unresolved. This clonotype originated in a man in his fifties or sixties who received an inactivated influenza vaccine. The CDR3 DNA sequence: TGTGCCAGCAGCACCTCGTCCCTCACACCTGAAGCTTTCTTT. It encodes CASSTSSLTPEAFF.